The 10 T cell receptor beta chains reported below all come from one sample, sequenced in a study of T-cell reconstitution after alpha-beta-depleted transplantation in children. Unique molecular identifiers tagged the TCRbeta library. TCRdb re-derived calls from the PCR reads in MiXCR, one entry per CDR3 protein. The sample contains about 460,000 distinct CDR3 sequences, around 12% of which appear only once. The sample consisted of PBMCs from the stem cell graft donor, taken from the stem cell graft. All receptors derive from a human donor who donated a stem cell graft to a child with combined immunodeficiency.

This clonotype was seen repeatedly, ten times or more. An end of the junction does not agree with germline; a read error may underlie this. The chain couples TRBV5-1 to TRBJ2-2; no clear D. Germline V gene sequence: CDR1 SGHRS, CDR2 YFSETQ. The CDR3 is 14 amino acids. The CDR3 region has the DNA TGTGCCAGCAGTTTAAGAGGAAACACCGGGGAGCTGTTTTTT. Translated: CASSLRGNTGELFF.

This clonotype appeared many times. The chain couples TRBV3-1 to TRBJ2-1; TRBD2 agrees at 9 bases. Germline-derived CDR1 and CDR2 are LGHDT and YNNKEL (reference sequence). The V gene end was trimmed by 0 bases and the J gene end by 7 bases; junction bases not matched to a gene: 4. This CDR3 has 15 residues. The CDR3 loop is CASSQDWREGNEQFF. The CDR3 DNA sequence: TGTGCCAGCAGCCAAGATTGGCGGGAGGGGAATGAGCAGTTCTTC.

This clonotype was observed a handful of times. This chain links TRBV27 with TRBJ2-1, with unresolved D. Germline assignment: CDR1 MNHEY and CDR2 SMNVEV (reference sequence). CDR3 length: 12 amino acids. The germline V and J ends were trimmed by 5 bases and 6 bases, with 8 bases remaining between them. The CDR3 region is CASSTGVNEQFF. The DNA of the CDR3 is TGTGCCAGCAGTACTGGGGTCAATGAGCAGTTCTTC.

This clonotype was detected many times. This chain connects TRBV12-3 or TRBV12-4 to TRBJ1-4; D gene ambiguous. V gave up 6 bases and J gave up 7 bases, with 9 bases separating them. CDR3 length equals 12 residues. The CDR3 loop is CASSMNFEKLFF. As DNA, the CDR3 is TGTGCCAGCAGCATGAACTTTGAAAAACTGTTTTTT.

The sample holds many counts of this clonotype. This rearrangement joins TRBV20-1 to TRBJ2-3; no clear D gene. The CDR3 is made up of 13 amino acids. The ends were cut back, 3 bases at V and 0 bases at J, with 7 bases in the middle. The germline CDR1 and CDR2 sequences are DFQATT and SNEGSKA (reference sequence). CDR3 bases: TGCAGTGCTAGGGATACTAGCACAGATACGCAGTATTTT. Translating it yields CSARDTSTDTQYF.

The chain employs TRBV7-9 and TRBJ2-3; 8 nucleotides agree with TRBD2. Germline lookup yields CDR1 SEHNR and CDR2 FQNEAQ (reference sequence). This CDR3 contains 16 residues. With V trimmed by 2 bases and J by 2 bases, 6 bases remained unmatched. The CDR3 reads CASSLIAGPPTDTQYF. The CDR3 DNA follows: TGTGCCAGCAGCTTAATAGCGGGGCCACCCACAGATACGCAGTATTTT.

CDR3 amino acids: CASSAAGRLNEQFF. Written as DNA, the CDR3 is TGTGCCAGCAGTGCAGCGGGAAGGCTCAATGAGCAGTTCTTC. The V and J genes are TRBV12-3 or TRBV12-4 and TRBJ2-1; 7 bases are a match to TRBD2. The CDR3 spans 14 residues. Losses at the gene ends were 5 bases for V and 6 bases for J; bases not matched to a gene: 7.

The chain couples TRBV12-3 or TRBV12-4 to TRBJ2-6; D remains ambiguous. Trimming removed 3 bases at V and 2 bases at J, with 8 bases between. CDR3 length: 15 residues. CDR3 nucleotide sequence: TGTGCCAGCAGTTTCCAGGTCGCTGGGGCCAACGTCCTGACTTTC. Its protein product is CASSFQVAGANVLTF.

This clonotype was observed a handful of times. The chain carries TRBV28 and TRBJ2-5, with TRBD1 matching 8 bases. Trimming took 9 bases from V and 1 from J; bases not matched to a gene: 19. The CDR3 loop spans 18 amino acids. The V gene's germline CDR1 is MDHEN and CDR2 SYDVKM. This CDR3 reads CASTRTGYFLGLQETQYF. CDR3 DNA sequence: TGTGCCAGTACCCGGACAGGGTACTTCCTGGGCCTCCAAGAGACCCAGTACTTC.

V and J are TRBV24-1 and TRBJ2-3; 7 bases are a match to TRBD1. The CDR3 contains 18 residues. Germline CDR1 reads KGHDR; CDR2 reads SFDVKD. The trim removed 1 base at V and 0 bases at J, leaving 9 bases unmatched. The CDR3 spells CATSDLFGTDGSTDTQYF. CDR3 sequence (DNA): TGTGCCACCAGTGATTTATTCGGGACAGACGGTAGCACAGATACGCAGTATTTT.